This T cell receptor (beta chain) is from a study of T cells in Graves' hyperthyroidism and ophthalmopathy. Notes on the study in general: Blood shared most expanded thyroid clonotypes above 0.001. The model anticipated ophthalmopathy a median approximately 6.5 months pre-onset.

TCR beta CDR3 regions were amplified from RNA transcripts. When the TCR CDR3 underwent first-round RT-PCR, the HTBI primer set was used. TCRdb analysed the multiplex PCR reads with MiXCR anew, one entry per CDR3 protein. Here the sample spans 640,000 or so distinct CDR3 sequences, under 15% being singletons. This clonotype was observed many times. Antigen unknown. On the basis of clinical symptoms, serum thyroxine and TRAb, thyroid ultrasound and orbital computed tomography, diagnoses were made. Per the germline V gene, CDR1 is SQVTM and CDR2 is ANQGSEA. Trimming took 7 bases from V and 2 from J; bases not matched to a gene: 4. The CDR3 is 12 residues long.

The TCR sequence derives from a middle-aged woman with Graves' ophthalmopathy. Specimen: blood. The chain recombines TRBV29-1 with TRBJ1-2, with 7 bases aligning to TRBD1. The DNA of the CDR3 is TGCAGCGCTGGGGGACAGAACTATGGCTACACCTTC. As protein: CSAGGQNYGYTF.